This TCR beta chain was retrieved from a study of OX40 agonist ivuxolimab in advanced cancers. Overall study context: Partial responses were achieved by three patients, one with hepatocellular carcinoma and two with cutaneous melanoma. Study results and caveats: It was also the case that some nonresponders had low normalized T-cell clonal expansion. Among expanded peripheral T cells, antigen specificity went undetermined.

The CDR3 has 14 amino acids. CDR1 SGHVT and CDR2 SQSDAQ come from the germline V gene. V gave up 5 bases and J gave up 4 bases; unmatched junction bases: 2. People who had autoimmune disease history or systemic immunosuppression were excluded. With respect to this clone: Its antigen is unidentified.

Repertoires were generated with immunoSEQ multiplex PCR, while TCRdb's copy carries only in-frame clones and drops some. The table records fewer than 40,000 clones, 70% to 80% of them present only once. The origin of this receptor is an adult with an advanced solid tumor such as melanoma, head and neck, liver or kidney cancer. The sequencing here drew on CD4+ or CD8+ T cells sorted from blood, taken in a trial of the OX40 agonist ivuxolimab. V usage is TRBV7-4 and J usage is TRBJ1-5, with TRBD1 matching 10 bases. The chain's CDR3 is CASSPDRGNQPQHF. CDR3 nucleotides: TGTGCCAGCAGCCCGGACAGGGGGAATCAGCCCCAGCATTTT.